The present entry profiles one T cell receptor (beta chain) with its context. The target antigen is unknown. The data stem from a study of radiotherapy plus CTLA-4 blockade in lung cancer. On the study more broadly: Disease control reached 31%, with objective responses in roughly 17%.

The CDR3 has 14 amino acids. Trimming took 2 bases from V and 2 from J; bases not matched to a gene: 3. Germline lookup yields CDR1 SGHTA and CDR2 FQGTGA. Patients in the study, people with chemo-refractory metastatic non-small-cell lung cancer, received focal radiation plus ipilimumab CTLA-4 blockade. Notes on the study in general: Radiotherapy was combined with ipilimumab, and tumor-derived TCR clones then expanded in blood. Best predicting response, reportedly, were early blood T cell clone dynamics, with interferon-beta.

This table comes from immunoSEQ multiplex PCR, and its TCRdb copy is limited to in-frame clones, with some not included. This sample has about 73,000 clones, with around 86% found just once. The chain employs TRBV7-3 and TRBJ2-7; 7 bases are shared with TRBD2. Sequenced here: peripheral blood, sampled from a patient treated with radiotherapy plus ipilimumab. The receptor was derived from a human donor with non-small cell lung cancer that progressed on radiotherapy plus ipilimumab. The CDR3 region is CASSLAGATYEQYF. The DNA for the CDR3 is TGTGCCAGCAGCTTAGCGGGAGCTACCTACGAGCAGTACTTC.